One sample yielded the 28 T cell receptor beta chains listed below, sequenced in a study of cytotoxic CD8 clonotypes in ibrutinib-treated CLL. The protocol was immunoSEQ multiplex PCR, while the TCRdb copy is restricted to in-frame clones and leaves out a portion. Of some 58,000 clones listed, roughly 70% were seen once; the top ten hold 40% to 45%. The sequencing here drew on PBMCs, taken after 12 months of ibrutinib treatment. The receptors shown here come from a human donor with chronic lymphocytic leukemia.

The V and J genes are TRBV13 and TRBJ2-1, with a possible D match to TRBD1 (8 bases). There are 19 residues in the CDR3. CDR1 PRHDT and CDR2 FYEKMQ come from the germline V gene (reference sequence). V lost 2 bases and J 5 bases, leaving 25 bases between the germline ends. The CDR3 reads CASSLLWTGRVAANNEQFF. In DNA form, the CDR3 reads TGTGCCAGCAGCTTACTCTGGACAGGGAGGGTGGCCGCCAACAATGAGCAGTTCTTC.

This clone was counted ten times or more. The V call is TRBV2, the J call TRBJ1-1; weak D call: TRBD1 (5 bases). V was shortened by 7 bases and J by 0 bases, with 15 bases between the two germline ends. This CDR3 comprises 15 residues. In germline, CDR1 is SNHLY, CDR2 FYNNEI. The CDR3: CASIRDAFMNTEAFF. The CDR3 DNA reads TGTGCCAGCATCAGGGACGCTTTCATGAACACTGAAGCTTTCTTT.

The rearrangement uses TRBV14 and TRBJ2-6, with 12 bases fitting TRBD1. The CDR3 is made up of 16 amino acids. Germline CDR1 SGHDN, CDR2 FVKESK. V trimming: 5 bases; J trimming: 4 bases; junction bases outside the gene matches: 3. The CDR3: CASSRDRGPGANVLTF. The CDR3, as DNA: TGTGCCAGCAGCAGGGACAGGGGGCCCGGGGCCAACGTCCTGACTTTC.

The chain has TRBV25-1 and TRBJ2-5; 8 bases match TRBD1. The CDR3 runs 15 residues. Trimming cost V 7 bases and J 5 bases; bases outside gene matches: 12. The germline V gene encodes CDR1 MGHDK and CDR2 SYGVNS. The CDR3 reads CASTDGQGWFETQYF. The CDR3 DNA reads TGTGCCAGCACCGATGGACAGGGTTGGTTCGAGACCCAGTACTTC.

This clone was observed a few times. The chain employs TRBV28 and TRBJ2-7; 8 bases align to TRBD1. After removal of 6 bases from V and 2 bases from J, the junction contained 6 bases not matched to a gene. There are 14 residues in the CDR3. Germline assignment: CDR1 MDHEN and CDR2 SYDVKM. CDR3 sequence reads: CASRRQGFAYEQYF. CDR3 DNA sequence: TGTGCCAGCAGGCGACAGGGGTTTGCCTACGAGCAGTACTTC.

The rearrangement joins TRBV6-5 to TRBJ2-7; weak D call: TRBD1 (5 bases). Germline CDR1 and CDR2: MNHEY and SVGAGI. The V gene lost 8 bases and the J gene lost 5 bases, with 16 bases spanning the gap. The CDR3 spans 13 residues. The CDR3 protein is CASCKDKAHEQYF. DNA of the CDR3: TGTGCCAGCTGTAAGGACAAAGCCCACGAGCAGTACTTC.

The rearrangement uses TRBV5-4 and TRBJ2-2; 9 bases line up with TRBD2. This CDR3 has 17 amino acids. The ends lost 4 bases at V and 3 bases at J; junction bases unmatched: 10. Germline assignment: CDR1 SGHNT and CDR2 YYREEE (reference sequence). The CDR3, as DNA: TGTGCCAGCAGCCCGCCGGGTCTAGCGGGATACACCGGGGAGCTGTTTTTT. Its protein is CASSPPGLAGYTGELFF.

The rearrangement joins TRBV5-1 to TRBJ1-1, with no clear D. CDR3 length equals 13 residues. V dropped 3 bases and J dropped 2 bases, with 8 bases sitting between them. Germline V lookup: CDR1 SGHRS, CDR2 YFSETQ. The CDR3 sequence: CASSYPPNTEAFF. The CDR3 DNA reads TGCGCCAGCAGCTACCCCCCTAACACTGAAGCTTTCTTT. Based on the CDR3 plus reference TRBV5-1 and TRBJ1-1, the full variable domain is KAGVTQTPRYLIKTRGQQVTLSCSPISGHRSVSWYQQTPGQGLQFLFEYFSETQRNKGNFPGRFSGRQFSNSRSEMNVSTLELGDSALYLCASSYPPNTEAFFGQGTRLTVV.

This clone was seen just once. V gene TRBV5-1 combines with J gene TRBJ2-7; no firm D call. Germline V gene data show CDR1 as SGHRS and CDR2 as YFSETQ. This CDR3 contains 16 residues. V was shortened by 2 bases and J by 0 bases, with 15 bases between the two germline ends. The CDR3 coding sequence is TGCGCCAGCAGCTTATGGGAACTCAATTACTCCTACGAGCAGTACTTC. Its translation: CASSLWELNYSYEQYF.

The rearrangement links TRBV6-5 to TRBJ2-7; TRBD2 is a possible D gene (6 bases). There are 14 residues in the CDR3. The V gene lost 3 bases and the J gene lost 0 bases, with 9 bases spanning the gap. Germline lookup yields CDR1 MNHEY and CDR2 SVGAGI. In nucleotides, the CDR3 is TGTGCCAGCAGTTATAGCGGAAGCTCCTACGAGCAGTACTTC. Its translation: CASSYSGSSYEQYF.

This clone came up once. The gene calls are TRBV6-1 and TRBJ1-1; weak D call: TRBD1 (6 bases). Germline V gene data show CDR1 as MNHNS and CDR2 as SASEGT. V was shortened by 11 bases and J by 0 bases, with 13 bases between the two germline ends. The CDR3 has 13 amino acids. CDR3 DNA sequence: TGTGCCTCTCAGGGGAATATGAACACTGAAGCTTTCTTT. Protein sequence: CASQGNMNTEAFF.

The CDR3 coding sequence is TGTGCCAGCAGCAAACAGGGGGCGAGTGAAAAACTGTTTTTT. Its protein product is CASSKQGASEKLFF. The chain is built from TRBV5-4 and TRBJ1-4; TRBD1 matches at 9 bases. The length of the CDR3 is 14 residues. The germline V gene has CDR1 SGHNT and CDR2 YYREEE (reference sequence). J gave up 7 bases and V 4 bases, and 5 bases lay outside the gene matches.

The chain recombines TRBV5-4 with TRBJ2-7; 11 positions match TRBD1. J lost 6 bases, V lost 4 bases, and 6 bases had no gene match. Germline CDR1 and CDR2: SGHNT and YYREEE (reference sequence). This CDR3 has 14 amino acids. The CDR3 loop reads CASSLGTGGAEQYF. CDR3 coding DNA: TGTGCCAGCAGCCTCGGGACAGGGGGTGCCGAGCAGTACTTC.

The V call is TRBV18, the J call TRBJ2-1; D possibly uses TRBD1 or TRBD2 (5 bases each). This CDR3 comprises 14 residues. The germline V and J ends were trimmed by 1 base and 10 bases, with 14 bases remaining between them. In germline, CDR1 is KGHSH, CDR2 LQKENI. The CDR3 spells CASSPQGPLSEQFF. The CDR3 coding sequence is TGTGCCAGCTCACCACAGGGACCCCTCTCGGAGCAGTTCTTC.

This clone has more than one count but fewer than ten. The gene calls are TRBV11-2 and TRBJ2-1; D is possibly TRBD1 (6 bases). The CDR3 loop spans 16 amino acids. CDR1 and CDR2 from the germline V gene are SGHAT and FQNNGV. V was trimmed by 2 bases and J by 7 bases, leaving 18 bases between them. The CDR3 bases are TGTGCCAGCAGCTTAACTTCCGGGACATCTAGGAATGAGCAGTTCTTC. Translated: CASSLTSGTSRNEQFF.

The J gene is TRBJ1-5, the V gene TRBV6-6; unclear D gene. The CDR3 has 13 amino acids. Germline CDR1 MNHNY, CDR2 SVGAGI (reference sequence). The V end was cut by 8 bases, the J end by 7 bases, with 15 bases between. CDR3 in amino acids: CASRILPDQPQHF. For the CDR3, the DNA is TGTGCCAGCCGGATCCTACCAGACCAGCCCCAGCATTTT.

This rearrangement joins TRBV30 to TRBJ1-2, with D unclear. The germline CDR1 and CDR2 sequences are GTSNPN and SVGIG (reference sequence). V lost 1 base and J lost 7, with 19 bases in between. This CDR3 comprises 15 residues. This CDR3 is CAWSAPQSFLGGYTF. The CDR3 bases are TGTGCCTGGAGTGCCCCCCAGAGCTTCCTGGGTGGCTACACCTTC.

The sample holds one count of this clone. The CDR3 DNA is TGCGCCAGCAGCGGGTTGGGAGGGGTTTCTGGGGAAGCTTTCTTT. Its protein product is CASSGLGGVSGEAFF. The chain combines TRBV5-1 with TRBJ1-1; D is possibly TRBD1 (5 bases). The CDR3 is 15 residues long. Germline lookup yields CDR1 SGHRS and CDR2 YFSETQ. V lost 4 bases and J lost 8, with 21 bases in between.

V gene TRBV30 combines with J gene TRBJ2-3; possibly TRBD2 for D (6 bases). Germline CDR1 GTSNPN, CDR2 SVGIG (reference sequence). The CDR3 spans 12 residues. V lost 5 bases and J 5 bases, leaving 11 bases between the germline ends. CDR3 protein: CAWGEVLDTQYF. The CDR3 coding sequence is TGTGCCTGGGGGGAGGTCCTAGATACGCAGTATTTT.

This clone occurred a few times. V usage is TRBV4-2 and J usage is TRBJ2-3; 7 nucleotides match TRBD1. Germline V CDR1 and CDR2: LGHNA, YNFKEQ. Trimming cost V 1 base and J 2 bases; bases outside gene matches: 3. The CDR3 spans 15 residues. The CDR3 protein is CASSQGTGPTDTQYF. CDR3 bases: TGTGCCAGCAGCCAAGGGACAGGACCCACAGATACGCAGTATTTT.

The chain has TRBV28 and TRBJ2-7; possibly TRBD1 for D (6 bases). The ends were cut back, 8 bases at V and 1 base at J, with 12 bases in the middle. Per germline, CDR1 MDHEN and CDR2 SYDVKM. The CDR3 has 13 amino acids. CDR3 sequence: CASLDRPSYEQYF. The DNA of the CDR3 is TGTGCCAGCTTGGACAGACCATCCTACGAGCAGTACTTC.

This clone was found once. The J gene is TRBJ2-2, the V gene TRBV5-6; a possible D gene is TRBD1 (5 bases). Germline V gene data show CDR1 as SGHDT and CDR2 as YYEEEE. This CDR3 comprises 15 residues. The germline V and J ends were trimmed by 0 bases and 1 base, with 7 bases remaining between them. The CDR3 DNA reads TGTGCCAGCAGCTTGGGACAGTTGAACACCGGGGAGCTGTTTTTT. The encoded protein is CASSLGQLNTGELFF.

This clone was found once. The rearrangement joins TRBV9 to TRBJ2-3; 11 bases are a match to TRBD2. Per the germline V gene, CDR1 is SGDLS and CDR2 is YYNGEE. V shed 0 bases, J shed 0 bases, and the junction held 12 bases outside the gene matches. There are 20 residues in the CDR3. The CDR3 DNA sequence: TGTGCCAGCAGCGTAGCCGGAGGAGGGGGACTAGCGGCTAGCACAGATACGCAGTATTTT. Its protein product is CASSVAGGGGLAASTDTQYF.

The V and J genes are TRBV19 and TRBJ1-1; no reliable D call. Germline V gene sequence: CDR1 LNHDA, CDR2 SQIVND (reference sequence). Trimming removed 4 bases from V and 1 base from J, with 7 bases in between. This CDR3 contains 13 residues. The DNA of the CDR3 is TGTGCCAGTAGTACTCTGGGGAACACTGAAGCTTTCTTT. It is translated as CASSTLGNTEAFF.

The chain uses TRBV7-6 and TRBJ2-7, with D possibly TRBD2 on 5 matching bases. CDR1 is SGHVS, CDR2 FNYEAQ, per germline. CDR3 length equals 14 residues. The germline V and J ends were trimmed by 5 bases and 0 bases, with 11 bases remaining between them. The CDR3 DNA reads as TGTGCCAGCAGCAAGGACGGGAACTCCTACGAGCAGTACTTC. Its translation is CASSKDGNSYEQYF.

This clone was picked up a small number of times. This chain connects TRBV20-1 to TRBJ2-3; D is uncertain. Germline CDR1 reads DFQATT; CDR2 reads SNEGSKA (reference sequence). Trimming took off 5 bases at V and 3 bases at J, with 6 bases between the two ends. This CDR3 has 11 amino acids. The CDR3 sequence: CSAALTDTQYF. DNA for the CDR3: TGCAGTGCTGCCCTGACAGATACGCAGTATTTT.

CDR3 sequence reads: CASSLNRVINQPQHF. CDR3 DNA sequence: TGTGCCAGCAGCTTAAACAGGGTAATCAATCAGCCCCAGCATTTT. The V call is TRBV7-7, the J call TRBJ1-5; D is perhaps TRBD1 (6 bases). Between the trimmed V and J ends, which lost 2 bases and 3 bases, there was a span of 11 bases. CDR1 SSHAT and CDR2 FNYEAQ come from the germline V gene (reference sequence). The CDR3 runs to 15 residues.

V is TRBV5-1 and J is TRBJ2-3; TRBD2 matches 9 bases. The CDR3 extends over 16 amino acids. CDR1 SGHRS and CDR2 YFSETQ come from the germline V gene. With 2 bases clipped from V and 1 base from J, the junction kept 5 bases outside the gene matches. CDR3 residues: CASSLTIAGGTDTQYF. The CDR3 DNA is TGCGCCAGCAGCTTAACTATAGCGGGAGGCACAGATACGCAGTATTTT.